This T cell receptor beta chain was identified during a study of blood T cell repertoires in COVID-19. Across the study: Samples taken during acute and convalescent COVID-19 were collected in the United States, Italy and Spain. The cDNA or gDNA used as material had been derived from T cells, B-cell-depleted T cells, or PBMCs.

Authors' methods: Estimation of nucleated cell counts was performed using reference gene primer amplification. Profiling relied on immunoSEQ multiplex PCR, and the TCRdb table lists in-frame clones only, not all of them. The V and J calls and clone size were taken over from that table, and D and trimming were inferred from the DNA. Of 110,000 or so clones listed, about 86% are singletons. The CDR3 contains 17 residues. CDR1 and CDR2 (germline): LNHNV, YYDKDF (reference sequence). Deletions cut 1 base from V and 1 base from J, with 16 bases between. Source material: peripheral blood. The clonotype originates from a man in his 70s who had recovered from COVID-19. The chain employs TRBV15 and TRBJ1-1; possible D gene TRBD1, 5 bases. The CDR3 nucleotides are TGTGCCACCAGCAGAGGGGCCCCAGGGTGGCAGAACACTGAAGCTTTCTTT. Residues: CATSRGAPGWQNTEAFF.